This T cell receptor beta chain was observed in a study of control samples from healthy donors and cancer patients. TCRdb's table, derived via immunoSEQ multiplex PCR, lists solely in-frame clones and lacks some. The sample lists 200,000 to 250,000 clones, 85% to 95% occurring once. The TCR sequence derives from a man in his forties or fifties in good health. Sequences were obtained from blood.

Written as DNA, the CDR3 is TGCGCCAGCAGCCAATTTCAAGGGGCGACAACCTACGAGCAGTACTTC. Translated, it gives CASSQFQGATTYEQYF. This chain connects TRBV4-3 to TRBJ2-7; weak D call: TRBD1 (5 bases). There are 16 residues in the CDR3. The germline V and J ends were trimmed by 2 bases and 2 bases, with 16 bases remaining between them. Germline V gene sequence: CDR1 LGHNA, CDR2 YSLEER.